The clone carrying this TCR beta chain has ten or more counts. Its specificity is not known. These data originate in a study of T cells after yellow fever vaccination. The 5'RACE template-switching step produced TCR cDNA and added a universal primer site and UMIs. TCRdb re-called the 5' RACE reads through MiXCR, storing one row per CDR3 protein. Of about 130,000 distinct CDR3 sequences listed, over 8% are singletons. Whole-study results and caveats: Weaker overall, the secondary response nonetheless peaked faster (day 5 versus 15).

This material consisted of CD8+ T cells sorted from PBMCs, taken on the day of the yellow fever booster vaccination. The receptor was isolated from a man younger than 35 who received the YFV17D yellow fever vaccine.

The CDR3 loop reads CASSQDAGSNQPQHF. CDR3 sequence (DNA): TGCGCCAGCAGCCAAGACGCAGGGTCCAATCAGCCCCAGCATTTT. The chain has TRBV4-1 and TRBJ1-5; a weak D match, TRBD1 (5 bases). V was cut by 0 bases and J by 3 bases, with 9 bases left in between. This CDR3 is 15 amino acids long. Germline V gene sequence: CDR1 MGHRA, CDR2 YSYEKL.